The entry that follows covers one TCR beta chain sequence. Other nucleotide sequences from this sample produce the same CDR3. This CDR3 is built from 14 residues. Per the germline V gene, CDR1 is MGHRA and CDR2 is YSYEKL. V was pared by 6 bases and J by 9 bases, with 18 bases between. The sample originates from a study of control samples from healthy donors and cancer patients. Assay: immunoSEQ multiplex PCR; the TCRdb copy retains only in-frame clones and omits some. Among 100,000 to 150,000 clones, just over 90% were seen once, and the ten largest hold 1.5% to 2%. The chain links TRBV4-1 to TRBJ2-1, with D perhaps matching TRBD1 or TRBD2 (5 bases each). Sequenced: PBMCs. This TCR was recovered from a man in his fifties or sixties with head and neck cancer. The CDR3 DNA follows: TGCGCCAGCAGTACTACGCAGGCAGGGACTGAGCAGTTCTTC. It yields the protein CASSTTQAGTEQFF.